The clone carrying this TCR beta chain has more than one count but fewer than ten. Its specificity is not known. Since all of the isolated RNA was reverse transcribed, expressed TCRB transcripts were what got sequenced. The data were produced by immunoSEQ multiplex PCR, yet TCRdb's version contains in-frame clones alone and is incomplete. The sample includes 350,000 to 400,000 clones, 10% to 15% of them seen just once. This sample was included in a study of beta chain features in type 1 diabetes. Overall study findings and caveats: A moderate, significant TCRB CDR3 shortening appeared in type 1 diabetes across four CD4+ subsets. Sequencing from cDNA could over-represent high-TCR-expressing cells.

Trimming stripped 4 bases from V and 0 bases from J, with 10 bases between. Germline-derived CDR1 and CDR2 are MNHNY and SVGAGI (reference sequence). The CDR3 loop spans 16 amino acids. This sequence joins TRBV6-6 and TRBJ2-6; D gene uncertain. Sequencing was performed on naive CD4+ T cells from blood. This receptor was taken from a woman younger than 35 with type 1 diabetes. Here the CDR3 DNA reads TGTGCCAGCAGTTTCGGTCCCTCCTCTGGGGCCAACGTCCTGACTTTC. This translates into CASSFGPSSGANVLTF.